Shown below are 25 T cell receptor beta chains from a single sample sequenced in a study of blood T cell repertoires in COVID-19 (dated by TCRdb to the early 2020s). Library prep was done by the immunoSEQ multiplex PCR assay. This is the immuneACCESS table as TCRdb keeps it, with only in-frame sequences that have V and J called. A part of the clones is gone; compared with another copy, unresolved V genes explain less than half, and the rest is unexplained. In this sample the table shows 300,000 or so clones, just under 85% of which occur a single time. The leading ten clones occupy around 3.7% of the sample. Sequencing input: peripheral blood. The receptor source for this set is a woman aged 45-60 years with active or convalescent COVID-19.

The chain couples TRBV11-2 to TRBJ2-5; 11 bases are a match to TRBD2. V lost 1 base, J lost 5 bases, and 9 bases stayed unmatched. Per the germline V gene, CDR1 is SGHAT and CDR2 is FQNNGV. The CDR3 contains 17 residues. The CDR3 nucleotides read TGTGCCAGCAGCTTAGTCCCTCTAGCGGGAGGCGGGGAGACCCAGTACTTC. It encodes CASSLVPLAGGGETQYF.

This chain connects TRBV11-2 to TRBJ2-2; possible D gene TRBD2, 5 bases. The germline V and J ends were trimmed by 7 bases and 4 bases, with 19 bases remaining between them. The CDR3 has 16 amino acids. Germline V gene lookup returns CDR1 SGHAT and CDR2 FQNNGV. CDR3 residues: CASKVADIEGTGELFF. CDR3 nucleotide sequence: TGTGCCAGCAAGGTGGCGGATATAGAGGGCACCGGGGAGCTGTTTTTT.

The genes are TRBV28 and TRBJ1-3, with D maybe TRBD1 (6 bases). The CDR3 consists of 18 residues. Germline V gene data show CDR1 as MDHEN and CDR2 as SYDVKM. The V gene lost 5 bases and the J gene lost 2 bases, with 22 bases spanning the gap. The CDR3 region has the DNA TGTGCCAGCAGTCTCTCAGTTTTACAGGGACTAGCTGGAAACACCATATATTTT. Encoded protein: CASSLSVLQGLAGNTIYF. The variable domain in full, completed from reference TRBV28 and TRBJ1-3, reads DVKVTQSSRYLVKRTGEKVFLECVQDMDHENMFWYRQDPGLGLRLIYFSYDVKMKEKGDIPEGYSVSREKKERFSLILESASTNQTSMYLCASSLSVLQGLAGNTIYFGEGSWLTVV.

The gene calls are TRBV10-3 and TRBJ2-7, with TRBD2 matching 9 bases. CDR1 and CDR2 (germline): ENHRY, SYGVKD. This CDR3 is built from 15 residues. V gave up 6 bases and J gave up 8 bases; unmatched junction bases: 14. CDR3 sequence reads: CAIRASGTNGKQQYF. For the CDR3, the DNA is TGTGCCATCAGGGCTAGCGGGACAAATGGTAAGCAGCAGTACTTC.

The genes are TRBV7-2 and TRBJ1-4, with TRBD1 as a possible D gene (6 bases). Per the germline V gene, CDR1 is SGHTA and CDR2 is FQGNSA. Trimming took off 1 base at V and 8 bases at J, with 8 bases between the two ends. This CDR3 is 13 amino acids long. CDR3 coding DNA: TGTGCCAGCAGCTTAGGGACAGACGAAAAACTGTTTTTT. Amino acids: CASSLGTDEKLFF.

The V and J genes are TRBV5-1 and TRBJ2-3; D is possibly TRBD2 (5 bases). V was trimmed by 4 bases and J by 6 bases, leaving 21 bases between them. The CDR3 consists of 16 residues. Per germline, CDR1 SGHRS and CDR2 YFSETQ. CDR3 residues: CASSLSRGLVADTQYF. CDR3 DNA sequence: TGCGCCAGCAGCCTCAGCCGGGGTCTCGTTGCGGATACGCAGTATTTT.

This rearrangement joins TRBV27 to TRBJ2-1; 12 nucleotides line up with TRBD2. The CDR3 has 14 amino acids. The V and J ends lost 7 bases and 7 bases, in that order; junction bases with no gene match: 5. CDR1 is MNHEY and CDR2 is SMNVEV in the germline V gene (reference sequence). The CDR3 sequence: CASNRLAGANEQFF. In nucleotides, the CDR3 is TGTGCCAGCAACCGACTAGCGGGAGCAAATGAGCAGTTCTTC.

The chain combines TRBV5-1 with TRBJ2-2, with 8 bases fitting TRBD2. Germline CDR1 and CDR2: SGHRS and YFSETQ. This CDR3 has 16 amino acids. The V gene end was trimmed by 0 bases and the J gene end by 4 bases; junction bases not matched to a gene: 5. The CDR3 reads CASSLVASGPTGELFF. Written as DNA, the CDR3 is TGCGCCAGCAGCTTGGTGGCTAGCGGGCCCACCGGGGAGCTGTTTTTT.

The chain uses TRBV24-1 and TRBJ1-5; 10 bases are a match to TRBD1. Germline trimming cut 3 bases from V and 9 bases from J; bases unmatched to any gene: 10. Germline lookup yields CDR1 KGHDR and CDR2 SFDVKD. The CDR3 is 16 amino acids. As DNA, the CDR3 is TGTGCCACCAGTGATGGGGGACAGGGGATATTAGGGCCCCAGCATTTT. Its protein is CATSDGGQGILGPQHF.

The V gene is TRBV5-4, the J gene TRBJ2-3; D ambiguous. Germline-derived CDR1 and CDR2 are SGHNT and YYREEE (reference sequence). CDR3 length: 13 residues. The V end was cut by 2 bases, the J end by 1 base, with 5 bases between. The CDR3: CASSLRGTDTQYF. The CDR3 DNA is TGTGCCAGCAGCTTACGGGGCACAGATACGCAGTATTTT. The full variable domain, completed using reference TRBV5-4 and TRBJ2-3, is ETGVTQSPTHLIKTRGQQVTLRCSSQSGHNTVSWYQQALGQGPQFIFQYYREEENGRGNFPPRFSGLQFPNYSSELNVNALELDDSALYLCASSLRGTDTQYFGPGTRLTVL.

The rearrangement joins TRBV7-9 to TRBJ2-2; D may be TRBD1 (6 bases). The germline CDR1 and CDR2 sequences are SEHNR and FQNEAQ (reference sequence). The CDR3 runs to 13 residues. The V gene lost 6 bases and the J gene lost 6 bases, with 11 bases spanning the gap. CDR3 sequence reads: CASRQQGSGELFF. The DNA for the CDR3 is TGTGCCAGCAGACAACAGGGTTCCGGGGAGCTGTTTTTT.

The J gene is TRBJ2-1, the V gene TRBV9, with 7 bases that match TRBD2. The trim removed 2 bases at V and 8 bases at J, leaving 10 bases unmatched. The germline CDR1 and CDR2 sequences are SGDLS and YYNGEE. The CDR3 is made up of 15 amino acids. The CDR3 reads CASSVGGTIIHEQFF. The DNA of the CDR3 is TGTGCCAGCAGCGTTGGGGGGACTATTATCCATGAGCAGTTCTTC.

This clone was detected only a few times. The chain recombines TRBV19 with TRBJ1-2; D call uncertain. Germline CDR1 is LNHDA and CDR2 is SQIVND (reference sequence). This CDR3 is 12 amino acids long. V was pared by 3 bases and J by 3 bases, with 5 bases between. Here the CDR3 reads CASSIRDYGYTF. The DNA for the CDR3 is TGTGCCAGTAGTATCCGGGACTATGGCTACACCTTC.

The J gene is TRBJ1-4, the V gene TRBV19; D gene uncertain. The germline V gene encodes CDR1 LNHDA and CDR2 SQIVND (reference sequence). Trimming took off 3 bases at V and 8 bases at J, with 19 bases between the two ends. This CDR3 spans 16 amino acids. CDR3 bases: TGTGCCAGTAGTATGGATCCGGACTTAAGATCAGAAAAACTGTTTTTT. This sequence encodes CASSMDPDLRSEKLFF. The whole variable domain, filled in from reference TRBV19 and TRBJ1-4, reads DGGITQSPKYLFRKEGQNVTLSCEQNLNHDAMYWYRQDPGQGLRLIYYSQIVNDFQKGDIAEGYSVSREKKESFPLTVTSAQKNPTAFYLCASSMDPDLRSEKLFFGSGTQLSVL.

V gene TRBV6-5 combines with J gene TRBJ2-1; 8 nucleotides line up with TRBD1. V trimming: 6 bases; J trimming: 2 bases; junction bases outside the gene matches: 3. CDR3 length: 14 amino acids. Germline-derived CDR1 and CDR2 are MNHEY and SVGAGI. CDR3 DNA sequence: TGTGCCAGCAGCGACAGGGGCACCTACAATGAGCAGTTCTTC. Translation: CASSDRGTYNEQFF.

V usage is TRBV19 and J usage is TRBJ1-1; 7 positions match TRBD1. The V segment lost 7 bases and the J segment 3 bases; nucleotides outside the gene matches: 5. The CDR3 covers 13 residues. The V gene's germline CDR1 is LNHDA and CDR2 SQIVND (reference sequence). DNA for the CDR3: TGTGCCAGTAAGACAGGGTGGGACACTGAAGCTTTCTTT. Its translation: CASKTGWDTEAFF. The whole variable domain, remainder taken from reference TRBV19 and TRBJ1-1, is DGGITQSPKYLFRKEGQNVTLSCEQNLNHDAMYWYRQDPGQGLRLIYYSQIVNDFQKGDIAEGYSVSREKKESFPLTVTSAQKNPTAFYLCASKTGWDTEAFFGQGTRLTVV.

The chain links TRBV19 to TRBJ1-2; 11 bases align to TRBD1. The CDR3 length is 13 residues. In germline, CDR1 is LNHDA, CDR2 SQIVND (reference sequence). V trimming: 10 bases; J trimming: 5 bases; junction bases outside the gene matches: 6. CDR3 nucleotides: TGTGCCACCTCTGGACAGGGGGCTTATGGCTACACCTTC. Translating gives CATSGQGAYGYTF.

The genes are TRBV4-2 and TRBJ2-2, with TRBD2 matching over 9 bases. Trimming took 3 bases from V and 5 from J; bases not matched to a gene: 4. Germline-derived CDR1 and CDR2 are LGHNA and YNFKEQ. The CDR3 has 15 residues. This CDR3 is CASSQGLAGTGELFF. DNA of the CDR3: TGTGCCAGCAGCCAGGGCCTAGCGGGGACCGGGGAGCTGTTTTTT.

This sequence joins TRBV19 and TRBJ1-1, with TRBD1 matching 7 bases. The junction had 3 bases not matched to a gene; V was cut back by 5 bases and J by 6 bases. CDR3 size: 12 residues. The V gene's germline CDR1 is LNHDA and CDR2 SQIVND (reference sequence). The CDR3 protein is CASSDRAAEAFF. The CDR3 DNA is TGTGCCAGTAGTGACAGGGCGGCTGAAGCTTTCTTT.

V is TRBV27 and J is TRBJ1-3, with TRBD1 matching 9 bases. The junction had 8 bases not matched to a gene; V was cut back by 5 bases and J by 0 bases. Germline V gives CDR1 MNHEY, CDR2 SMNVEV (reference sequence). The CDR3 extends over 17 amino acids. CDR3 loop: CASSPMGQGPSGNTIYF. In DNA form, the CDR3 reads TGTGCCAGCAGTCCGATGGGACAGGGACCCTCTGGAAACACCATATATTTT.

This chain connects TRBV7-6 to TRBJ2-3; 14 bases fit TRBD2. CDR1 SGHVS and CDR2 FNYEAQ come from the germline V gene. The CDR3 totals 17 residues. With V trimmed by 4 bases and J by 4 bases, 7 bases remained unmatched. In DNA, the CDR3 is TGTGCCAGCAGCTCCGCCGGACTAGCGGGAGGAGCAGATACGCAGTATTTT. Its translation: CASSSAGLAGGADTQYF. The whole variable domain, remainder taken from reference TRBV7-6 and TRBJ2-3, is GAGVSQSPRYKVTKRGQDVALRCDPISGHVSLYWYRQALGQGPEFLTYFNYEAQQDKSGLPNDRFSAERPEGSISTLTIQRTEQRDSAMYRCASSSAGLAGGADTQYFGPGTRLTVL.

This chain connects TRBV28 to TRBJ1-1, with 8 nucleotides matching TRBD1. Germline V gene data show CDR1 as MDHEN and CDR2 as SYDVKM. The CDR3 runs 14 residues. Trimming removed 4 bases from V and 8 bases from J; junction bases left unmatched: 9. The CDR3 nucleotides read TGTGCCAGCAGTTCGACAGGGGACCCGTCCGAAGCTTTCTTT. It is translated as CASSSTGDPSEAFF.

The CDR3 loop is CASTLDRMNTEAFF. CDR3 bases: TGCGCCAGCACCCTAGACAGAATGAACACTGAAGCTTTCTTT. The chain recombines TRBV5-1 with TRBJ1-1; D perhaps matches TRBD1 (5 bases). V was trimmed by 6 bases and J by 0 bases, leaving 12 bases between them. Germline-derived CDR1 and CDR2 are SGHRS and YFSETQ. CDR3 length: 14 residues.

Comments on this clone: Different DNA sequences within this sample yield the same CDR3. The CDR3 region has the DNA TGTGCCAGCAGTCTAAGGGGAACTGAAGCTTTCTTT. This encodes CASSLRGTEAFF. The chain has TRBV12-3 or TRBV12-4 and TRBJ1-1, with TRBD1 as a possible D gene (5 bases). This CDR3 has 12 residues. Trimming removed 5 bases at V and 5 bases at J, with 9 bases between.

In nucleotides, the CDR3 is TGCGCCAGCAGCCCTGGCAGTGGGACAGCTTCTGATGAAGCTTTCTTT. Its translation: CASSPGSGTASDEAFF. This chain links TRBV5-1 with TRBJ1-1, with 7 bases lining up with TRBD1. This CDR3 is built from 16 residues. V dropped 4 bases and J dropped 7; count of bases not matched to a gene: 16. Germline V gene data show CDR1 as SGHRS and CDR2 as YFSETQ.